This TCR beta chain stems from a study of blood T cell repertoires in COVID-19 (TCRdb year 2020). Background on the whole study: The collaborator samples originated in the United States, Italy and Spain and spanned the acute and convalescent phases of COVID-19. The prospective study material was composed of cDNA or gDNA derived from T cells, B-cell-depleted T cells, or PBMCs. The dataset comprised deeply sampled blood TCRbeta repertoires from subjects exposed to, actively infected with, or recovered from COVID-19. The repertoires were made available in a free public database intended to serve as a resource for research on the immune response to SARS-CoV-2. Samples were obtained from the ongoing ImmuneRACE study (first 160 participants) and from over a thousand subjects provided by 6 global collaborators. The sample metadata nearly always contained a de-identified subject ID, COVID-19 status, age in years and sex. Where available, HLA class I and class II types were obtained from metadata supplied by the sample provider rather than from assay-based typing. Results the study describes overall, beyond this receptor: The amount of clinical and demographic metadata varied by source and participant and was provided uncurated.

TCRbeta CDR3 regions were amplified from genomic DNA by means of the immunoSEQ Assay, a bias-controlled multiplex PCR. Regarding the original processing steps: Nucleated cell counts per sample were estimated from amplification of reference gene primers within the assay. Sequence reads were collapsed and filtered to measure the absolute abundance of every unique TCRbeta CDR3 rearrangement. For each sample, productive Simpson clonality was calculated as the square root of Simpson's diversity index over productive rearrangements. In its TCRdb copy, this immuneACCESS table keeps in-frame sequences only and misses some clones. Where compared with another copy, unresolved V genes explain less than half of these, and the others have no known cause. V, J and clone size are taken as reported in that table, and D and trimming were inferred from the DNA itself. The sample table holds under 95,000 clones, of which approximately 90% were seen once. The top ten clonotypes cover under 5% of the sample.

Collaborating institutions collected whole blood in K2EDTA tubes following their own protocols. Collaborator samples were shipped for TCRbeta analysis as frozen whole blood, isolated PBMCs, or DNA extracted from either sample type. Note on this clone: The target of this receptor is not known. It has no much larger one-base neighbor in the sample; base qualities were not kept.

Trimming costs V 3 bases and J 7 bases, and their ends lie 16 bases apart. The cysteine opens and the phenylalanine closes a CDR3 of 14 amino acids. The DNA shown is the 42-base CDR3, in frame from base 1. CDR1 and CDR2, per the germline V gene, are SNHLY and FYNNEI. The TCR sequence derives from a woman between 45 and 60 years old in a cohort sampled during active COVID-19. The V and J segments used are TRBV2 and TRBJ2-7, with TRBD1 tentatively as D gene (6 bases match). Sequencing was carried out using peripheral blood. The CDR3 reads CASSETFVRGEQYF. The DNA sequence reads TGTGCCAGCAGTGAGACCTTTGTAAGGGGGGAGCAGTACTTC.